This T cell receptor (beta chain) was found in a study of blood T cell repertoires in COVID-19. Study at large: Samples came from the United States, Italy and Spain, spanning acute and convalescent COVID-19. Nucleic acid was either cDNA or gDNA, and it came from T cells, B-cell-depleted T cells, or PBMCs.

The CDR3 runs 14 residues. Trimming removed 1 base at V and 9 bases at J, with 13 bases between. Germline CDR1 is MNHEY and CDR2 is SVGAGI. Original methodology: Using reference gene primer amplification, nucleated cell counts were estimated. Only in-frame clones appear in the TCRdb table, and some are missing; sequencing was by immunoSEQ multiplex PCR. From that table come the V and J calls and clone size; the DNA was used to work out D and trimming. The repertoire holds around 220,000 clones, with around 88% as singletons. The chain is built from TRBV6-5 and TRBJ2-1, with D possibly matching TRBD1 (5 bases). This sequence was found in a man between 18 and 35 years old with active or convalescent COVID-19. Sequencing was performed on peripheral blood. In nucleotides, the CDR3 is TGTGCCAGCAGTTACTACATAGGGGCTGGTGAGCAGTTCTTC. It translates to CASSYYIGAGEQFF.